The 10 T cell receptor beta chains below come from one sample, sequenced in a study of blood T cell repertoires in COVID-19. TCRdb keeps only in-frame clones here, not all; method: immunoSEQ multiplex PCR. There are about 160,000 clones in the sample; roughly 88% occur only once, and 6.6% lies in the top ten. Sample: PBMCs or T cells enriched from blood (not recorded which). Source of these receptors: a woman aged 50 to 60 who had recovered from COVID-19.

This chain links TRBV19 with TRBJ2-5, with a tentative D call TRBD2 (7 bases). Trimming left V 7 bases short and J 4 bases short, with 25 bases between. The CDR3 totals 17 residues. CDR1 and CDR2 from the germline V gene are LNHDA and SQIVND (reference sequence). Here the CDR3 DNA reads TGTGCCAGTACCCGAATGGGGGGGGCGGGTTCAGGAGAGACCCAGTACTTC. It codes for CASTRMGGAGSGETQYF.

This chain links TRBV3-1 (or the pseudogene TRBV3-2) with TRBJ1-3; D unclear. Trimming left V 1 base short and J 0 bases short, with 25 bases between. The CDR3 loop spans 21 amino acids. Germline lookup yields CDR1 LGHDT and CDR2 YNNKEL (reference sequence). CDR3 protein: CASSQAIGGVLGRSSGNTIYF. The DNA for the CDR3 is TGTGCCAGCAGCCAAGCGATAGGAGGAGTTCTCGGGAGGAGCTCTGGAAACACCATATATTTT.

The V call is TRBV25-1, the J call TRBJ1-6, with no clear D. V lost 1 base, J lost 7 bases, and 11 bases lay in between. In germline, CDR1 is MGHDK, CDR2 SYGVNS. The CDR3 runs 15 residues. CDR3 DNA: TGTGCCAGCAGTGAATTTGAAACGGGGAATTCACCCCTCCACTTT. It translates to CASSEFETGNSPLHF.

The chain recombines TRBV6-5 with TRBJ1-5; no definite D call. Germline loops: CDR1 MNHEY, CDR2 SVGAGI. CDR3 length: 13 residues. V lost 6 bases, J lost 1 base, and 7 bases lay in between. The CDR3 here is CASRLTSNQPQHF. In DNA, the CDR3 is TGTGCCAGCAGGCTAACGAGCAATCAGCCCCAGCATTTT.

This clone was picked up one time. The chain has TRBV5-6 and TRBJ1-1; TRBD1 aligns across 7 bases. Unmatched junction bases numbered 8, after V lost 3 bases and J lost 3 bases. Germline V lookup: CDR1 SGHDT, CDR2 YYEEEE. The CDR3 extends over 15 amino acids. CDR3 DNA: TGTGCCAGCAGCTGGACCGACAGGGTTTACACTGAAGCTTTCTTT. It yields the protein CASSWTDRVYTEAFF.

V gene TRBV7-3 combines with J gene TRBJ2-7; 7 bases are shared with TRBD1. The CDR3 runs 15 residues. The J segment lost 2 bases and the V segment lost 5 bases, leaving 9 bases of the junction unmatched. Germline V gene sequence: CDR1 SGHTA, CDR2 FQGTGA. The CDR3 DNA reads TGTGCCAGCAGCCTCTATCCGACAGGGCCCTACGAGCAGTACTTC. It encodes CASSLYPTGPYEQYF.

This chain connects TRBV5-1 to TRBJ1-3; no definite D call. Looked up from germline, CDR1 is SGHRS and CDR2 is YFSETQ. Trimming removed 5 bases from V and 2 bases from J, with 11 bases in between. The CDR3 is 14 amino acids. CDR3 protein: CASRPGFTGNTIYF. In DNA form, the CDR3 reads TGCGCCAGCAGGCCGGGGTTTACTGGAAACACCATATATTTT.

The DNA for the CDR3 is TGTGCCATCGGACTCCTCCCAGATACGCAGTATTTT. Translating gives CAIGLLPDTQYF. This chain connects TRBV28 to TRBJ2-3; TRBD2 might be the D (5 bases). Germline CDR1 MDHEN, CDR2 SYDVKM. V lost 10 bases, J lost 4 bases, and 12 bases lay in between. The CDR3 is 12 amino acids.

The rearrangement joins TRBV6-2 or TRBV6-3 to TRBJ1-2, with D possibly being TRBD1 (5 bases). Between the trimmed V and J ends, which lost 4 bases and 0 bases, there was a span of 9 bases. CDR1 and CDR2 from the germline V gene are MNHEY and SVGEGT. The CDR3 length is 14 residues. The CDR3 loop is CASSWGSTNYGYTF. The CDR3 nucleotides are TGTGCCAGCAGTTGGGGCAGTACTAACTATGGCTACACCTTC.

The rearrangement joins TRBV4-3 to TRBJ1-2; TRBD1 matches at 8 bases. The CDR3 totals 15 residues. Trimming took 0 bases from V and 5 from J; bases not matched to a gene: 5. Germline CDR1 LGHNA, CDR2 YSLEER. For the CDR3, the DNA is TGCGCCAGCAGCCAAGATCACAGGGGGACTTATGGCTACACCTTC. It encodes CASSQDHRGTYGYTF.